This TCR beta chain appears in the sequencing data of a study of T cells in Graves' hyperthyroidism and ophthalmopathy. CDR1 is WSHSY and CDR2 is SAAADI in the germline V gene. The V gene end was trimmed by 7 bases and the J gene end by 3 bases; junction bases not matched to a gene: 5. This CDR3 region has 13 residues. Template material for amplifying TCR beta CDR3 regions consisted of RNA transcripts. First-round RT-PCR targeting the TCR CDR3 was performed with the HTBI primer set. TCRdb reprocessed the multiplex PCR reads with MiXCR, giving one entry per CDR3 protein. The repertoire includes 500,000 to 750,000 distinct CDR3 sequences, approximately 15% of them detected once, and less than 9.5% sits in the top ten.

The sequence came from a woman in her 30s with Graves' hyperthyroidism. The sample was blood. The rearrangement links TRBV10-2 to TRBJ2-7, with 8 bases that match TRBD1. CDR3 region: CASNDRGGYEQYF. The CDR3 region has the DNA TGCGCCAGCAACGACAGGGGAGGCTACGAGCAGTACTTC.